This TCR beta chain was observed in a study of cytomegalovirus exposure and HLA in healthy donors. TCRdb's table, derived via immunoSEQ multiplex PCR, lists solely in-frame clones and lacks some. The sample contains about 56,000 clones, 93% of which appear only once. General study findings and limits: The study listed approximately 170 cytomegalovirus-associated TCR beta chains. That first-cohort TCR clusters tended to co-occur in the roughly 110 validation repertoires was found in a later analysis. In vitro testing confirmed a few CMV-associated chains as specific for CMV antigens. Most TCR sequences showed up rarely, but some public TCRs showed up in many donors.

This clone has only a few counts. The target antigen is unknown. Sequences were obtained from PBMCs. This sequence was found in a woman younger than 35 in good health and CMV-seropositive.

The CDR3, as DNA: TGCGCCAGCAGTTCTACAGGGAAATCTAGCAATCAGCCCCAGCATTTT. Residues: CASSSTGKSSNQPQHF. This chain uses TRBV4-1 with TRBJ1-5; D possibly corresponds to TRBD1 (6 bases). Germline CDR1 reads MGHRA; CDR2 reads YSYEKL. The CDR3 consists of 16 residues. Trimming removed 6 bases at V and 0 bases at J, with 15 bases between.